Reported below is one T cell receptor (beta chain). The CDR3 sequence is 15 residues long. Trimming shortened V by 6 bases and J by 0 bases, and 13 bases separated the two germline ends. Per the germline V gene, CDR1 is SGHRS and CDR2 is YFSETQ. The sample belongs to a study of blood T cell repertoires in COVID-19. The overall study: Whether acute or convalescent, the COVID-19 samples came from the United States, Italy and Spain. Sample material is recorded as cDNA or gDNA derived from T cells, B-cell-depleted T cells, or PBMCs.

Source study methods: Amplification from reference gene primers served as the basis for estimated nucleated cell counts. Clones were read by immunoSEQ multiplex PCR, and TCRdb kept only the in-frame ones, dropping some. From that table come the V and J calls and clone size; the DNA was used to work out D and trimming. The table shows 200,000 to 300,000 clones, with roughly 80% occurring only once. Sequencing was performed on peripheral blood. This rearrangement joins TRBV5-1 to TRBJ1-3; D is unclear. This clonotype was sampled from a man at least 80 years old with acute or convalescent COVID-19. CDR3 DNA sequence: TGCGCCAGCACGAGGGATTTCTTCTCTGGAAACACCATATATTTT. Its translation: CASTRDFFSGNTIYF. Based on the CDR3 plus reference TRBV5-1 and TRBJ1-3, the full variable domain is KAGVTQTPRYLIKTRGQQVTLSCSPISGHRSVSWYQQTPGQGLQFLFEYFSETQRNKGNFPGRFSGRQFSNSRSEMNVSTLELGDSALYLCASTRDFFSGNTIYFGEGSWLTVV.